This TCR beta chain was sequenced during a study of control samples from healthy donors and cancer patients. The V end was cut by 5 bases, the J end by 5 bases, with 10 bases between. From germline, CDR1 is SGHAT and CDR2 FQNNGV. The CDR3 covers 14 residues. The protocol was immunoSEQ multiplex PCR, while the TCRdb copy is restricted to in-frame clones and leaves out a portion. The table lists about 270,000 clones, around 79% of them singletons, with roughly 13% in the top ten. This rearrangement joins TRBV11-2 to TRBJ1-6, with D uncertain. This clonotype was obtained from a woman between 55 and 75 years old with lung cancer. The sequencing input was PBMCs. For the CDR3, the DNA is TGTGCCAGCAGCCTGGCAGTTCATAATTCACCCCTCCACTTT. This sequence encodes CASSLAVHNSPLHF.